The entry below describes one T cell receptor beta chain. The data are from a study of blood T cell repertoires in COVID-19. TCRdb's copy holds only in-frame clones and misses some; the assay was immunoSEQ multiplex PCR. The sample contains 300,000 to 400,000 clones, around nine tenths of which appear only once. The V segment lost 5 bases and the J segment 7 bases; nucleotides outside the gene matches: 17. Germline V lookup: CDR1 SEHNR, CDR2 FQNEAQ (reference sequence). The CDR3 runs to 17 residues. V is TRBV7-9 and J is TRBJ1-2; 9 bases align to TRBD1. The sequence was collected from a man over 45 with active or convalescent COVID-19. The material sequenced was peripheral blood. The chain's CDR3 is CASSRGTGRFEDRGYTF. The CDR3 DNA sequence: TGTGCCAGCAGCCGGGGGACAGGGAGATTCGAAGATCGTGGCTACACCTTC.